The sequence of this TCR beta chain was determined in a study of OX40 agonist ivuxolimab in advanced cancers. Study results and limitations: Which antigen the expanded peripheral T cells recognized is unknown.

People who had autoimmune disease history or systemic immunosuppression were excluded. The method was immunoSEQ multiplex PCR; TCRdb's version includes in-frame clones alone and lacks a portion of them. The data hold 17,000 or so clones, with roughly nine tenths observed a single time. Germline lookup yields CDR1 SGHTA and CDR2 FQGNSA. This CDR3 comprises 14 residues. V lost 3 bases, J lost 4 bases, and 13 bases lay in between. In the case of this clone: Its antigen is not known.

The chain couples TRBV7-2 to TRBJ2-7; no firm D call. The sample was CD4+ or CD8+ T cells sorted from blood, taken in a trial of the OX40 agonist ivuxolimab. This clonotype was sampled from an adult with an advanced solid tumor such as melanoma, head and neck, liver or kidney cancer. In nucleotides, the CDR3 is TGTGCCAGCAGCTTTTTCGGCCAAAGGTACGAGCAGTACTTC. It translates to CASSFFGQRYEQYF.